This entry features one T cell receptor beta chain sequence. Its matching antigen is unknown. The CDR3 covers 16 residues. Looked up from germline, CDR1 is MNHNY and CDR2 is SVGAGI (reference sequence). Trimming cost V 5 bases and J 2 bases; bases outside gene matches: 7. It was with 60 Vbeta and 13 Jbeta primers that the PCR ran. Produced via immunoSEQ multiplex PCR; TCRdb's table is partial and in-frame only. Its listing shows 150,000 or so clones. The data derive from a study of cytomegalovirus exposure and HLA in healthy donors. Findings and limits, study-wide: Across donors, presence/absence analyses took sequencing depth to be roughly uniform.

The chain carries TRBV6-6 and TRBJ2-2, with 8 bases fitting TRBD2. This sequence originates from a woman aged 40 to 50 in good health and CMV-seropositive. Sequences were obtained from PBMCs. The CDR3 DNA follows: TGTGCCAGCAGTATACCTAGCGGGCTAAACACCGGGGAGCTGTTTTTT. Amino acids: CASSIPSGLNTGELFF.